The source of this T cell receptor (beta chain) is a study of early T cells in non-severe SARS-CoV-2 infection. Study information: Sequencing of bulk RNA from unsorted whole blood was done, without chain pairing.

Unique molecular identifiers were affixed to single, distinct cDNA molecules. MiXCR, applied by TCRdb to the 5' RACE reads, yields one record per CDR3 protein. The sample lists roughly 57,000 distinct CDR3 sequences; 12% were seen once. Germline lookup yields CDR1 SEHNR and CDR2 FQNEAQ (reference sequence). The CDR3 has 17 amino acids. V lost 5 bases and J lost 4; bases outside the gene matches: 12. V gene TRBV7-9 combines with J gene TRBJ2-1; 9 bases fit TRBD1. The sequenced material came from whole blood. The TCR was taken from an adult who was a healthcare worker with PCR-confirmed SARS-CoV-2 infection or an uninfected control (not recorded which). CDR3 sequence (DNA): TGTGCCAGCAGCGGCCCCGCGGGGACAGGGCCGTACAATGAGCAGTTCTTC. It translates to CASSGPAGTGPYNEQFF.